The clone carrying this TCR beta chain is a singleton in its sample. Its target is not known. The data were taken from a study of Ad26.COV2.S vaccination and SARS-CoV-2 variants. Study-wide findings and caveats: Possibly, TCR breadth and depth analyses underestimated total T cell responses.

The treatment was: about 20 received Ad26.COV2.S at low or high dose, single or two shots; several received placebo; per-sample allocation not given. Day 63 after the first vaccine or placebo injection was the time point for sampling. Here immunoSEQ multiplex PCR was the method, and the copy in TCRdb shows in-frame clones only, minus some. The sample holds a few hundred thousand clones, roughly 90% seen once. The TCR sequence derives from a person aged 18-65 years who received the Ad26.COV2.S COVID-19 vaccine or a placebo. Sequencing used peripheral blood, obtained in a trial of Ad26.COV2.S vaccine versus placebo.

In DNA form, the CDR3 reads TGTGCCAGCAGCTTAGGTATACAGGGGGCTTTTCAGCCCCAGCATTTT. It yields the protein CASSLGIQGAFQPQHF. The chain combines TRBV7-8 with TRBJ1-5, with 9 bases that match TRBD1. The CDR3 contains 16 residues. The V gene's germline CDR1 is SGHVS and CDR2 FQNEAQ. The V segment lost 1 base and the J segment 6 bases; nucleotides outside the gene matches: 7.